These 32 T cell receptor beta chains originate from one sample sequenced in a study of early T cells in non-severe SARS-CoV-2 infection. From the 5' RACE reads, TCRdb called clonotypes with MiXCR, one entry per CDR3 protein. The sample carries approximately 66,000 distinct CDR3 sequences, around 13% recorded once. The sequenced material came from whole blood. The receptors originated from an adult who was a healthcare worker with PCR-confirmed SARS-CoV-2 infection or an uninfected control (not recorded which).

The chain combines TRBV12-5 with TRBJ1-4, with D possibly being TRBD1 (6 bases). V lost 5 bases, J lost 6 bases, and 22 bases lay in between. The CDR3 length is 17 residues. The V gene's germline CDR1 is LGHNT and CDR2 FRNRAP. The CDR3 loop reads CASGAPSRGRWDEKLFF. CDR3 DNA: TGTGCTAGTGGTGCCCCATCCCGGGGGCGTTGGGATGAAAAACTGTTTTTT.

This clonotype was seen ten or more times. This chain connects TRBV6-4 to TRBJ2-2; 8 nucleotides line up with TRBD2. This CDR3 spans 15 amino acids. Germline CDR1 is MRHNA and CDR2 is SNTAGT. With 0 bases clipped from V and 4 bases from J, the junction kept 1 base outside the gene matches. CDR3 DNA: TGTGCCAGCAGTGACTCGACTAGCGTCACCGGGGAGCTGTTTTTT. The encoded protein is CASSDSTSVTGELFF.

This chain connects TRBV5-1 to TRBJ2-1, with TRBD1 matching 8 bases. Per germline, CDR1 SGHRS and CDR2 YFSETQ. The junction had 11 bases not matched to a gene; V was cut back by 4 bases and J by 8 bases. The CDR3 sequence is 15 residues long. The CDR3 DNA sequence: TGCGCCAGCAGCCTGGTGGCAGGGGGCAGGGATGAGCAGTTCTTC. As protein: CASSLVAGGRDEQFF.

This clonotype was counted at least ten times. The rearrangement joins TRBV12-3 or TRBV12-4 to TRBJ1-5; D is unclear. The CDR3 is made up of 13 amino acids. V was clipped by 3 bases and J by 5 bases, with 8 bases between them. CDR3: CASSFGLHQPQHF. In DNA, the CDR3 is TGTGCCAGCAGTTTCGGGTTACATCAGCCCCAGCATTTT.

This clonotype was found a few times. The chain couples TRBV4-1 to TRBJ1-2; maybe TRBD1 (5 bases). Trimming removed 4 bases from V and 7 bases from J, with 16 bases in between. CDR1 is MGHRA and CDR2 is YSYEKL in the germline V gene. The CDR3 runs 14 residues. The CDR3 loop is CASSLGTAGAGYTF. The CDR3 coding sequence is TGCGCCAGCAGCCTAGGGACGGCCGGCGCTGGCTACACCTTC.

As for this clonotype: A junction end diverges from the germline sequence, so it may reflect a read error. This sequence joins TRBV25-1 and TRBJ2-1, with 15 bases fitting TRBD2. In germline, CDR1 is MGHDK, CDR2 SYGVNS. The CDR3 runs 19 residues. CDR3 sequence: CASSSSGTSGGTNYNKQFF. The CDR3 DNA reads TGTGCCAGCAGTTCTTCCGGGACTAGCGGGGGGACGAACTACAATAAGCAGTTCTTC.

This clonotype was picked up many times. The chain combines TRBV18 with TRBJ1-1, with 7 bases matching TRBD1. CDR1 is KGHSH and CDR2 is LQKENI in the germline V gene. V was pared by 2 bases and J by 4 bases, with 7 bases of the junction left unmatched. The CDR3 runs 15 residues. DNA of the CDR3: TGTGCCAGCTCACCAAGATCGACAGGGTTCACTGAAGCTTTCTTT. Translation gives CASSPRSTGFTEAFF.

The V gene is TRBV15, the J gene TRBJ1-3; unclear D gene. The CDR3 consists of 13 residues. Germline loops: CDR1 LNHNV, CDR2 YYDKDF (reference sequence). V shed 6 bases and J shed 0 bases, with 6 bases lying between them. For the CDR3, the DNA is TGTGCCACCAGTATTCGCTCTGGAAACACCATATATTTT. This gives the protein CATSIRSGNTIYF.

This clonotype was detected only a few times. The chain couples TRBV29-1 to TRBJ1-1, with a tentative D call TRBD1 (6 bases). The germline V gene encodes CDR1 SQVTM and CDR2 ANQGSEA. Trimming pared 3 bases from V and 8 bases from J, leaving 10 bases between. The length of the CDR3 is 11 residues. The CDR3 DNA follows: TGCAGCGTTGATAGGACAGACGAAGCTTTCTTT. This encodes CSVDRTDEAFF.

As to this clonotype: A much more abundant neighbour one base away suggests this may be a read error. The J gene is TRBJ2-7, the V gene TRBV7-9, with D perhaps TRBD2 (5 bases). The ends were cut back, 1 base at V and 9 bases at J, with 19 bases in the middle. The CDR3 has 15 residues. In germline, CDR1 is SEHNR, CDR2 FQNEAQ (reference sequence). The CDR3 reads CASSLGSSDIYMQYF. Written as DNA, the CDR3 is TGTGCCAGCAGCTTAGGTAGTAGCGATATCTACATGCAGTACTTC.

This clonotype appeared a few times. This chain uses TRBV10-3 with TRBJ1-6; the D is unclear. CDR1 is ENHRY, CDR2 SYGVKD, per germline. Between the trimmed V and J ends, which lost 0 bases and 7 bases, there was a span of 7 bases. The CDR3 loop spans 14 amino acids. CDR3 sequence: CAISESGGNSPLHF. As DNA, the CDR3 is TGTGCCATCAGTGAGTCTGGCGGAAATTCACCCCTCCACTTT.

The sample holds a few counts of this clonotype. The chain employs TRBV18 and TRBJ2-7; tentatively, D is TRBD1 (6 bases). This CDR3 comprises 18 residues. Germline CDR1 is KGHSH and CDR2 is LQKENI. The V end was cut by 3 bases, the J end by 0 bases, with 21 bases between. The CDR3 sequence: CASSPLARTTGSSYEQYF. DNA for the CDR3: TGTGCCAGCTCACCTCTGGCCAGAACAACAGGGTCCTCCTACGAGCAGTACTTC.

This clonotype has only a few counts. The chain recombines TRBV20-1 with TRBJ1-1; 7 bases line up with TRBD1. The ends lost 4 bases at V and 0 bases at J; junction bases unmatched: 8. The germline V gene encodes CDR1 DFQATT and CDR2 SNEGSKA (reference sequence). This CDR3 is 15 amino acids long. CDR3 protein: CSAKSRQGMNTEAFF. CDR3 sequence (DNA): TGCAGTGCTAAAAGTAGACAGGGCATGAACACTGAAGCTTTCTTT.

This clonotype was seen only once. V usage is TRBV12-3 or TRBV12-4 and J usage is TRBJ1-1; D unclear. The CDR3 runs 13 residues. The V gene lost 2 bases and the J gene lost 1 base, with 5 bases spanning the gap. DNA of the CDR3: TGTGCCAGCAGTTTATTTGCGAACACTGAAGCTTTCTTT. Protein sequence: CASSLFANTEAFF.

This clonotype was recorded at least ten times. The V call is TRBV11-2, the J call TRBJ2-7; 7 nucleotides line up with TRBD1. There are 12 residues in the CDR3. Germline CDR1 reads SGHAT; CDR2 reads FQNNGV. The junction had 3 bases not matched to a gene; V was cut back by 4 bases and J by 6 bases. CDR3 protein: CASSSQGFEQYF. The CDR3 DNA is TGTGCCAGCAGCTCACAGGGGTTCGAGCAGTACTTC.

In its sample, this clonotype was seen once. The chain carries TRBV29-1 and TRBJ1-6; TRBD1 matches at 11 bases. The CDR3 length is 13 residues. The J segment lost 7 bases and the V segment lost 6 bases, leaving 2 bases of the junction unmatched. Germline-derived CDR1 and CDR2 are SQVTM and ANQGSEA. The CDR3, as DNA: TGCAGCGTCGGACAGGGGGCGAATTCACCCCTCCACTTT. As protein: CSVGQGANSPLHF.

There are a few counts of this clonotype. The V call is TRBV29-1, the J call TRBJ2-7; TRBD1 agrees at 9 bases. After removal of 7 bases from V and 6 bases from J, the junction contained 7 bases not matched to a gene. Germline loops: CDR1 SQVTM, CDR2 ANQGSEA. The CDR3 spans 12 residues. CDR3 protein: CSAGQGTFEQYF. Here the CDR3 DNA reads TGCAGCGCCGGACAGGGGACTTTCGAGCAGTACTTC.

This clonotype was counted a few times. The rearrangement joins TRBV5-1 to TRBJ1-1; tentatively, D is TRBD1 (5 bases). Deletions cut 4 bases from V and 4 bases from J, with 14 bases between. The CDR3 is 14 amino acids. From germline, CDR1 is SGHRS and CDR2 YFSETQ. The CDR3 loop is CASSLQGGGTEAFF. DNA for the CDR3: TGCGCCAGCAGCCTCCAGGGAGGAGGCACTGAAGCTTTCTTT.

This sequence joins TRBV7-2 and TRBJ1-1; D gene uncertain. CDR3 length equals 13 residues. Germline V gene data show CDR1 as SGHTA and CDR2 as FQGNSA. Trimming shortened V by 5 bases and J by 0 bases, and 7 bases separated the two germline ends. The CDR3 nucleotides are TGTGCCAGCAGCGCCTTATTGAACACTGAAGCTTTCTTT. This translates into CASSALLNTEAFF. The complete variable domain, with remaining parts taken from reference TRBV7-2 and TRBJ1-1, reads GAGVSQSPSNKVTEKGKDVELRCDPISGHTALYWYRQSLGQGLEFLIYFQGNSAPDKSGLPSDRFSAERTGGSVSTLTIQRTQQEDSAVYLCASSALLNTEAFFGQGTRLTVV.

The chain recombines TRBV6-2 or TRBV6-3 with TRBJ2-3; D remains unclear. The V gene's germline CDR1 is MNHEY and CDR2 SVGEGT. The CDR3 is 14 amino acids. Trimming removed 0 bases at V and 6 bases at J, with 10 bases between. The CDR3 is CASSYSLVGDTQYF. The DNA for the CDR3 is TGTGCCAGCAGTTACTCCCTGGTAGGGGATACGCAGTATTTT.

Ten or more counts support this clonotype. This chain uses TRBV5-6 with TRBJ2-2; 7 bases match TRBD2. This CDR3 comprises 15 residues. The germline V gene encodes CDR1 SGHDT and CDR2 YYEEEE. The J segment lost 2 bases and the V segment lost 1 base, leaving 2 bases of the junction unmatched. The DNA of the CDR3 is TGTGCCAGCAGCTTGTGGACTAGAAACACCGGGGAGCTGTTTTTT. The encoded protein is CASSLWTRNTGELFF.

The sample holds many counts of this clonotype. The gene calls are TRBV19 and TRBJ1-5; TRBD1 agrees at 9 bases. The CDR3 is made up of 15 amino acids. Trimming at V came to 6 bases and at J to 1 base, leaving 4 bases not matched to a gene. Germline CDR1 is LNHDA and CDR2 is SQIVND (reference sequence). The CDR3 coding sequence is TGTGCCAGTAGCCGGACAGGGGCGAGCAATCAGCCCCAGCATTTT. Its protein product is CASSRTGASNQPQHF.

This clonotype was detected ten times or more. The chain couples TRBV6-2 or TRBV6-3 to TRBJ2-1; tentatively, D is TRBD2 (6 bases). Germline V gene sequence: CDR1 MNHEY, CDR2 SVGEGT. The CDR3 has 15 amino acids. The V end was cut by 1 base, the J end by 12 bases, with 19 bases between. The CDR3 region has the DNA TGTGCCAGCAGTTACTGGGACGGGACTGAACAAGGGCAGTTCTTC. Encoded protein: CASSYWDGTEQGQFF.

This clonotype turned up a few times. The chain combines TRBV3-1 with TRBJ1-2, with D unclear. Germline CDR1 reads LGHDT; CDR2 reads YNNKEL (reference sequence). The CDR3 is made up of 11 amino acids. The V end lost 1 base, the J end lost 8 bases, and 5 bases lay between the germline ends. In DNA form, the CDR3 reads TGTGCCAGCAGCCAAGTTGGGGGCTACACCTTC. Its protein product is CASSQVGGYTF.

The sample holds a few counts of this clonotype. The chain links TRBV24-1 to TRBJ2-1, with D possibly matching TRBD2 (5 bases). This CDR3 comprises 15 residues. The V gene's germline CDR1 is KGHDR and CDR2 SFDVKD. Trimming left V 3 bases short and J 7 bases short, with 15 bases between. The CDR3 loop reads CATSDIKRTENEQFF. The CDR3 DNA is TGTGCCACCAGTGATATCAAGAGGACTGAGAATGAGCAGTTCTTC.

This clonotype was detected only a few times. The J gene is TRBJ2-1, the V gene TRBV28; no clear D. Trimming took 5 bases from V and 9 from J, leaving 11 bases between them. The CDR3 is 12 amino acids. CDR1 is MDHEN and CDR2 is SYDVKM in the germline V gene. The CDR3 DNA follows: TGTGCCAGCAGTCCAGTAGTTGGTGAGCAGTTCTTC. Translation gives CASSPVVGEQFF.

This clonotype turned up a few times. The chain is built from TRBV6-1 and TRBJ2-1, with D perhaps TRBD2 (6 bases). This CDR3 is built from 15 residues. V shed 0 bases and J shed 8 bases, with 14 bases lying between them. CDR1 is MNHNS and CDR2 is SASEGT in the germline V gene. CDR3 region: CASSEAEGGGDEQFF. The CDR3 DNA reads as TGTGCCAGCAGTGAAGCTGAGGGCGGAGGGGATGAGCAGTTCTTC.

In this sample, this clonotype turned up a few times. DNA for the CDR3: TGTGCCAGCAGCCCCAACATTGTCCACGAGCAGTACTTC. As protein: CASSPNIVHEQYF. This chain links TRBV7-9 with TRBJ2-7; D is unresolved. CDR1 and CDR2 from the germline V gene are SEHNR and FQNEAQ (reference sequence). V was cut by 5 bases and J by 5 bases, with 13 bases left in between. The CDR3 contains 13 residues.

This clonotype appeared a few times. This chain joins TRBV3-1 and TRBJ2-7; 7 bases match TRBD2. V lost 3 bases, J lost 7 bases, and 12 bases stayed unmatched. Germline V lookup: CDR1 LGHDT, CDR2 YNNKEL (reference sequence). The CDR3 runs 15 residues. The DNA of the CDR3 is TGTGCCAGCAGCCAGAAAGGGGTTTGGGGAGGGGAGCAGTACTTC. Translating it yields CASSQKGVWGGEQYF.

The DNA of the CDR3 is TGTGCCAGTAGTATAAACAGTGTGGGAAGCACAGATACGCAGTATTTT. Its protein is CASSINSVGSTDTQYF. This chain joins TRBV19 and TRBJ2-3; D remains unclear. Trimming removed 2 bases at V and 0 bases at J, with 12 bases between. This CDR3 is 16 amino acids long. Germline-derived CDR1 and CDR2 are LNHDA and SQIVND (reference sequence).

In its sample, this clonotype was seen a few times. The rearrangement links TRBV5-1 to TRBJ2-3, with a possible D match to TRBD1 (6 bases). This CDR3 region has 14 residues. The V end was cut by 0 bases, the J end by 7 bases, with 12 bases between. CDR1 is SGHRS, CDR2 YFSETQ, per germline. CDR3 DNA: TGCGCCAGCAGCTTGGTCAGGGGAGCTTATACGCAGTATTTT. This translates into CASSLVRGAYTQYF.

Ten or more counts support this clonotype. The chain uses TRBV5-1 and TRBJ2-7, with D unclear. CDR1 is SGHRS and CDR2 is YFSETQ in the germline V gene. Deletions cut 0 bases from V and 1 base from J, with 11 bases between. The CDR3 contains 15 residues. Here the CDR3 reads CASSLEASGSYEQYF. CDR3 nucleotide sequence: TGCGCCAGCAGCTTGGAAGCCAGTGGTTCCTACGAGCAGTACTTC.